The 30 T cell receptor beta chains listed next were all sequenced from one sample in a study of cytomegalovirus exposure and HLA in healthy donors. The table came from immunoSEQ multiplex PCR; TCRdb's copy has only in-frame clones and leaves some out. The repertoire holds over 250,000 clones, with roughly 90% as singletons. Input material: PBMCs. The receptors were sampled from a woman between 25 and 40 years old in good health and CMV-seropositive.

The chain couples TRBV5-1 to TRBJ1-1; tentatively, D is TRBD1 (5 bases). Germline CDR1 and CDR2: SGHRS and YFSETQ. This CDR3 spans 13 amino acids. V was trimmed by 5 bases and J by 1 base, leaving 9 bases between them. The CDR3 region has the DNA TGCGCCAGCAGAGGGGACGGGAACACTGAAGCTTTCTTT. Protein: CASRGDGNTEAFF.

The chain recombines TRBV29-1 with TRBJ1-2, with a possible D match to TRBD1 (5 bases). Germline values: CDR1 SQVTM, CDR2 ANQGSEA. Trimming shortened V by 6 bases and J by 5 bases, and 19 bases separated the two germline ends. The CDR3 runs to 14 residues. The CDR3 DNA reads TGCAGCGTCCGGCGCAGGGACGGTGGGTATGGCTACACCTTC. This encodes CSVRRRDGGYGYTF.

V usage is TRBV29-1 and J usage is TRBJ2-7; 7 nucleotides line up with TRBD1. CDR1 SQVTM and CDR2 ANQGSEA come from the germline V gene. This CDR3 comprises 11 residues. CDR3 region: CTRGQVAEQYF. The CDR3 nucleotides read TGCACCAGAGGACAGGTCGCCGAGCAGTACTTC.

The genes are TRBV29-1 and TRBJ1-2; the D gene is possibly TRBD1 (5 bases). Looked up from germline, CDR1 is SQVTM and CDR2 is ANQGSEA. The CDR3 consists of 12 residues. Deletions cut 4 bases from V and 5 bases from J, with 11 bases between. The CDR3 region is CSVVGGDYGYTF. In DNA, the CDR3 is TGCAGCGTTGTGGGGGGGGATTATGGCTACACCTTC. Variable domain in full (rest from reference TRBV29-1 and TRBJ1-2): SAVISQKPSRDICQRGTSLTIQCQVDSQVTMMFWYRQQPGQSLTLIATANQGSEATYESGFVIDKFPISRPNLTFSTLTVSNMSPEDSSIYLCSVVGGDYGYTFGSGTRLTVV.

J is TRBJ2-7 and V is TRBV18; TRBD1 matches at 7 bases. This CDR3 is 18 amino acids long. V was pared by 6 bases and J by 2 bases, with 19 bases of the junction left unmatched. Germline loops: CDR1 KGHSH, CDR2 LQKENI. CDR3 region: CASSPIPTPTGIAYEQYF. CDR3 nucleotide sequence: TGTGCCAGCTCGCCCATCCCCACACCGACAGGGATCGCCTACGAGCAGTACTTC.

The V and J genes are TRBV19 and TRBJ1-5; no reliable D call. The CDR3 is made up of 14 amino acids. The germline V and J ends were trimmed by 3 bases and 1 base, with 7 bases remaining between them. CDR1 is LNHDA and CDR2 is SQIVND in the germline V gene (reference sequence). The CDR3 here is CASSILASNQPQHF. The CDR3 DNA sequence: TGTGCCAGTAGTATCTTGGCCAGCAATCAGCCCCAGCATTTT.

The V and J genes are TRBV21-1 and TRBJ2-3; the table's D call, TRBD2, has no DNA check behind it. TRBV21-1 represents a pseudogene. CDR3 length: 14 amino acids. CDR3 nucleotide sequence: TGTGCCAGCAGACTAGCGGGGGGGCCTGATACGCAGTATTTT. Encoded protein: CASRLAGGPDTQYF.

This chain uses TRBV6-6 with TRBJ1-2; 8 nucleotides match TRBD1. V dropped 4 bases and J dropped 3; count of bases not matched to a gene: 7. This CDR3 has 15 residues. CDR1 is MNHNY and CDR2 is SVGAGI in the germline V gene (reference sequence). CDR3 sequence reads: CASSSRTGSYYGYTF. CDR3 DNA: TGTGCCAGCAGTTCACGGACAGGGAGTTACTATGGCTACACCTTC.

The chain carries TRBV6-1 and TRBJ2-1; D may be TRBD1 (6 bases). Per germline, CDR1 MNHNS and CDR2 SASEGT. The ends were cut back, 5 bases at V and 4 bases at J, with 12 bases in the middle. There are 14 residues in the CDR3. The CDR3 DNA follows: TGTGCCAGCAGTCCAGGGGTAGCATACAATGAGCAGTTCTTC. Its translation is CASSPGVAYNEQFF.

The chain uses TRBV5-6 and TRBJ1-1; 7 positions agree with TRBD1. Looked up from germline, CDR1 is SGHDT and CDR2 is YYEEEE. This CDR3 spans 16 amino acids. The ends lost 2 bases at V and 1 base at J; junction bases unmatched: 8. CDR3 loop: CASSFNYRGANTEAFF. The CDR3 nucleotides read TGTGCCAGCAGCTTTAATTACAGGGGCGCGAACACTGAAGCTTTCTTT.

This clone showed up just once. The V call is TRBV13, the J call TRBJ2-2, with 10 nucleotides matching TRBD2. The CDR3 is made up of 14 amino acids. Germline V gene lookup returns CDR1 PRHDT and CDR2 FYEKMQ (reference sequence). V trimming: 6 bases; J trimming: 7 bases; junction bases outside the gene matches: 5. CDR3 sequence reads: CASSSGLARGELFF. Here the CDR3 DNA reads TGTGCCAGCAGTTCGGGACTAGCGCGCGGGGAGCTGTTTTTT.

This chain's CDR3 is CASSPSTGSGNTIYF. The CDR3 nucleotides are TGTGCCAGCAGTCCCTCCACAGGGTCTGGAAACACCATATATTTT. This rearrangement joins TRBV6-5 to TRBJ1-3; D perhaps matches TRBD1 (6 bases). V was trimmed by 5 bases and J by 1 base, leaving 12 bases between them. The CDR3 consists of 15 residues. From germline, CDR1 is MNHEY and CDR2 SVGAGI.

There are a few counts of this clone. V gene TRBV11-2 combines with J gene TRBJ1-2, with D unclear. Germline CDR1 and CDR2: SGHAT and FQNNGV. Between the trimmed V and J ends, which lost 5 bases and 10 bases, there was a span of 17 bases. CDR3 length: 13 amino acids. For the CDR3, the DNA is TGTGCCAGCAGCACTCAACATTGGTCCGTCTACACCTTC. This gives the protein CASSTQHWSVYTF.

The chain recombines TRBV27 with TRBJ2-7; TRBD2 matches 9 bases. This CDR3 region has 14 residues. V trimming: 6 bases; J trimming: 7 bases; junction bases outside the gene matches: 10. Germline V gene data show CDR1 as MNHEY and CDR2 as SMNVEV (reference sequence). In DNA form, the CDR3 reads TGTGCCAGCAGCCTCAGACTAGCGGTAGGGGAGCAGTACTTC. This translates into CASSLRLAVGEQYF.

This clone was counted only a few times. This sequence joins TRBV28 and TRBJ2-7; D gene unclear. Trimming removed 6 bases from V and 2 bases from J, with 5 bases in between. Germline CDR1 reads MDHEN; CDR2 reads SYDVKM. This CDR3 region has 11 residues. DNA of the CDR3: TGTGCCAGCAGGGCCCCCTACGAGCAGTACTTC. Its translation: CASRAPYEQYF.

The chain links TRBV7-6 to TRBJ2-1, with D uncertain. V was shortened by 5 bases and J by 7 bases, with 12 bases between the two germline ends. Germline V CDR1 and CDR2: SGHVS, FNYEAQ. The CDR3 has 13 residues. The DNA for the CDR3 is TGTGCCAGCAGCCCTCCTTATAAGAATGAGCAGTTCTTC. This codes for CASSPPYKNEQFF. Together with reference TRBV7-6 and TRBJ2-1, the CDR3 gives the full variable domain: GAGVSQSPRYKVTKRGQDVALRCDPISGHVSLYWYRQALGQGPEFLTYFNYEAQQDKSGLPNDRFSAERPEGSISTLTIQRTEQRDSAMYRCASSPPYKNEQFFGPGTRLTVL.

This chain uses TRBV25-1 with TRBJ2-3; a weak D match, TRBD1 (6 bases). Per the germline V gene, CDR1 is MGHDK and CDR2 is SYGVNS. The V gene lost 0 bases and the J gene lost 7 bases, with 14 bases spanning the gap. The CDR3 has 15 residues. CDR3 residues: CASSEYQGSTNTQYF. The CDR3 DNA reads TGTGCCAGCAGTGAATACCAGGGGTCGACGAATACGCAGTATTTT.

V gene TRBV11-1 combines with J gene TRBJ2-1, with D perhaps matching TRBD1 (5 bases). CDR1 and CDR2 (germline): SGHAT, FQDESV (reference sequence). There are 13 residues in the CDR3. Trimming took 7 bases from V and 3 from J, leaving 10 bases between them. CDR3 nucleotides: TGTGCCAGCAACCCCCAGGGCTACAATGAGCAGTTCTTC. It specifies CASNPQGYNEQFF. The full variable domain, completed using reference TRBV11-1 and TRBJ2-1, is EAEVAQSPRYKITEKSQAVAFWCDPISGHATLYWYRQILGQGPELLVQFQDESVVDDSQLPKDRFSAERLKGVDSTLKIQPAELGDSAMYLCASNPQGYNEQFFGPGTRLTVL.

This chain uses TRBV19 with TRBJ2-7; 10 nucleotides line up with TRBD2. In germline, CDR1 is LNHDA, CDR2 SQIVND (reference sequence). The CDR3 consists of 14 residues. The junction had 9 bases not matched to a gene; V was cut back by 6 bases and J by 7 bases. CDR3 protein: CASRRLAGVGEQYF. The DNA of the CDR3 is TGTGCCAGTAGGCGGCTAGCGGGAGTCGGGGAGCAGTACTTC. The full variable domain, with the rest looked up from reference TRBV19 and TRBJ2-7, is DGGITQSPKYLFRKEGQNVTLSCEQNLNHDAMYWYRQDPGQGLRLIYYSQIVNDFQKGDIAEGYSVSREKKESFPLTVTSAQKNPTAFYLCASRRLAGVGEQYFGPGTRLTVT.

J is TRBJ2-5 and V is TRBV7-2, with 8 bases identical to TRBD2. This CDR3 region has 15 residues. Germline loops: CDR1 SGHTA, CDR2 FQGNSA. The V segment lost 5 bases and the J segment 7 bases; nucleotides outside the gene matches: 12. The CDR3 sequence: CASSPNLGGGPTQYF. DNA for the CDR3: TGTGCCAGCAGCCCCAATCTTGGCGGGGGGCCGACCCAGTACTTC.

This clone was found a few times. CDR3 sequence (DNA): TGTGCCAGCAGTTTTGGGAGCTCCTATAATTCACCCCTCCACTTT. It specifies CASSFGSSYNSPLHF. The J gene is TRBJ1-6, the V gene TRBV28, with D uncertain. CDR1 is MDHEN, CDR2 SYDVKM, per germline. Trimming took 3 bases from V and 0 from J, leaving 6 bases between them. There are 15 residues in the CDR3.

The CDR3 spells CASGSGALTGELFF. In DNA form, the CDR3 reads TGTGCCAGCGGAAGCGGAGCCCTCACCGGGGAGCTGTTTTTT. The rearrangement joins TRBV7-8 to TRBJ2-2; maybe TRBD2 (5 bases). Germline V gene lookup returns CDR1 SGHVS and CDR2 FQNEAQ. V dropped 8 bases and J dropped 4 bases, with 14 bases sitting between them. The CDR3 runs 14 residues.

The gene calls are TRBV5-6 and TRBJ1-5; D may be TRBD1 (5 bases). The CDR3 has 15 residues. Germline loops: CDR1 SGHDT, CDR2 YYEEEE. Trimming left V 2 bases short and J 5 bases short, with 14 bases between. The CDR3 region has the DNA TGTGCCAGCAGCTTTGGCGGGGGATTGGATCAGCCCCAGCATTTT. Protein sequence: CASSFGGGLDQPQHF.

The chain joins TRBV7-9 to TRBJ2-1; 9 nucleotides line up with TRBD2. After removal of 11 bases from V and 6 bases from J, the junction contained 8 bases not matched to a gene. The CDR3 covers 13 residues. CDR1 is SEHNR, CDR2 FQNEAQ, per germline (reference sequence). In DNA form, the CDR3 reads TGTGCCGCACAGGGCGGGGGGGCCAATGAGCAGTTCTTC. Protein sequence: CAAQGGGANEQFF.

This clone was found a few times. The chain joins TRBV30 to TRBJ1-1; D possibly corresponds to TRBD1 (5 bases). Between the trimmed V and J ends, which lost 5 bases and 1 base, there was a span of 11 bases. CDR3 length equals 13 residues. From germline, CDR1 is GTSNPN and CDR2 SVGIG (reference sequence). The CDR3 sequence is CAWGKRGNTEAFF. The CDR3 DNA reads TGTGCCTGGGGGAAGAGGGGGAACACTGAAGCTTTCTTT.

This clone was detected only a few times. The CDR3 bases are TGTGCCAGCAGCTATTTGCTTACCACTGAAGCTTTCTTT. Encoded protein: CASSYLLTTEAFF. V usage is TRBV14 and J usage is TRBJ1-1; D unclear. V lost 5 bases to trimming and J lost 4 bases, with 11 bases between them. Germline CDR1 and CDR2: SGHDN and FVKESK. This CDR3 has 13 residues.

The V and J genes are TRBV30 and TRBJ2-2, with TRBD1 matching 7 bases. The CDR3 length is 15 residues. The V and J ends lost 0 bases and 1 base, in that order; junction bases with no gene match: 2. CDR1 and CDR2 (germline): GTSNPN, SVGIG (reference sequence). CDR3 nucleotides: TGTGCCTGGAGTGTCGGGACAGTGAACACCGGGGAGCTGTTTTTT. Its translation is CAWSVGTVNTGELFF.

The chain carries TRBV7-2 and TRBJ2-7, with D hard to call. CDR1 is SGHTA and CDR2 is FQGNSA in the germline V gene. The V end was cut by 5 bases, the J end by 5 bases, with 16 bases between. This CDR3 has 14 amino acids. CDR3 bases: TGTGCCAGCAGCCGATCGACCGTGCTAAACGAGCAGTACTTC. It encodes CASSRSTVLNEQYF.

CDR3 amino acids: CASSYDSEQFF. The CDR3 DNA reads TGTGCCAGCAGCTATGACTCTGAGCAGTTCTTC. The chain joins TRBV5-6 to TRBJ2-1, with no clear D. V lost 3 bases, J lost 9 bases, and 7 bases lay in between. Germline V gene sequence: CDR1 SGHDT, CDR2 YYEEEE. The CDR3 totals 11 residues.

V gene TRBV7-2 combines with J gene TRBJ1-1; the match to TRBD1 covers 7 bases. The CDR3 length is 15 residues. CDR1 SGHTA and CDR2 FQGNSA come from the germline V gene. Unmatched junction bases numbered 9, after V lost 5 bases and J lost 3 bases. In DNA form, the CDR3 reads TGTGCCAGCAGCCCTCGACAGGGTGTGGACACTGAAGCTTTCTTT. It codes for CASSPRQGVDTEAFF. Complete variable domain (other parts from reference TRBV7-2 and TRBJ1-1): GAGVSQSPSNKVTEKGKDVELRCDPISGHTALYWYRQSLGQGLEFLIYFQGNSAPDKSGLPSDRFSAERTGGSVSTLTIQRTQQEDSAVYLCASSPRQGVDTEAFFGQGTRLTVV.